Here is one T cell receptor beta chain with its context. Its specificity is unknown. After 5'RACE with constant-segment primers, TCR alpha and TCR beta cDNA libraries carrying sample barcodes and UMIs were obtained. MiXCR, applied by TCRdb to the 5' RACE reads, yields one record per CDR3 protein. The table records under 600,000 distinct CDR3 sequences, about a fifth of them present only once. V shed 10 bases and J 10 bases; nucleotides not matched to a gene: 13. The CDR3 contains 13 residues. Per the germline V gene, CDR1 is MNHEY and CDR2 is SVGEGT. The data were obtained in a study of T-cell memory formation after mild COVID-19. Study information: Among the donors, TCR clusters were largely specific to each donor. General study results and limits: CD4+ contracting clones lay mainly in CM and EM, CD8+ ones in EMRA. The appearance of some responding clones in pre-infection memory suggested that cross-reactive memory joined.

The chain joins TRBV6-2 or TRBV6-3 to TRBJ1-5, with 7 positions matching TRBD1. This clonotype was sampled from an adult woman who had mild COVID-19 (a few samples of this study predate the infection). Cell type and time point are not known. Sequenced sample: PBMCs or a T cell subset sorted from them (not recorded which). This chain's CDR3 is CATTGQANRPQHF. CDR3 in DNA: TGTGCCACCACAGGACAGGCCAACCGCCCCCAGCATTTT.